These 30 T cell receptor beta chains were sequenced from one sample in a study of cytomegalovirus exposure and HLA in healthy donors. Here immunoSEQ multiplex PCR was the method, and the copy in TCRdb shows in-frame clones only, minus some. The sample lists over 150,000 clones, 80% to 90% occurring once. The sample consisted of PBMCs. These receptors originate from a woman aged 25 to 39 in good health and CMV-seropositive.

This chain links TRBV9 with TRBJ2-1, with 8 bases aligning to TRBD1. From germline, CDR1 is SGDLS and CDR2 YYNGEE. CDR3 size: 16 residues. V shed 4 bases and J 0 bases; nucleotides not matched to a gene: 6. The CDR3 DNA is TGTGCCAGCAGCCCCCGGGGACAGGCCTCCTACAATGAGCAGTTCTTC. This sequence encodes CASSPRGQASYNEQFF.

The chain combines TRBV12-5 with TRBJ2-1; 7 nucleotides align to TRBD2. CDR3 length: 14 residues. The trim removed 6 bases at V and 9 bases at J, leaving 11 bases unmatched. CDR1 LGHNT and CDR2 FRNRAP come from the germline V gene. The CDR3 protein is CASGRFAGVSEQFF. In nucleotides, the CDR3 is TGTGCTAGTGGAAGATTTGCGGGAGTTAGTGAGCAGTTCTTC.

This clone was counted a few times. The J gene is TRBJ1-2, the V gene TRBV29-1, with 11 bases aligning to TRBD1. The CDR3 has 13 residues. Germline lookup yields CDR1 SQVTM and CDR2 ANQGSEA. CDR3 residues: CSTAGTGGRGYTF. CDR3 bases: TGCAGTACGGCCGGGACAGGGGGACGAGGCTACACCTTC.

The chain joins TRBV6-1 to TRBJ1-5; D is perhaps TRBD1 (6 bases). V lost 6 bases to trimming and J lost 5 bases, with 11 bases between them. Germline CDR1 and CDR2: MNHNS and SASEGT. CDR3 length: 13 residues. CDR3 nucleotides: TGTGCCAGCAGACAGGGCTGGGATCAGCCCCAGCATTTT. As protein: CASRQGWDQPQHF.

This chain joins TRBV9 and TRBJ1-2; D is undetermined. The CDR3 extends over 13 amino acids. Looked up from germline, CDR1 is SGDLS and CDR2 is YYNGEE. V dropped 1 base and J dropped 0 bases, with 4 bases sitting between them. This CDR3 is CASSVQANYGYTF. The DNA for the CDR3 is TGTGCCAGCAGCGTACAGGCTAACTATGGCTACACCTTC.

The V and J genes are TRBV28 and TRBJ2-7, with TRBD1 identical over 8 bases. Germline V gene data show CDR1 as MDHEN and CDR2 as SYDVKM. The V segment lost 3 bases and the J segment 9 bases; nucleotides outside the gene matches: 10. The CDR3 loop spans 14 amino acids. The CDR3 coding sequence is TGTGCCAGCAGTTTGGGACAGGAGGCACTTGGGCAGTACTTC. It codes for CASSLGQEALGQYF.

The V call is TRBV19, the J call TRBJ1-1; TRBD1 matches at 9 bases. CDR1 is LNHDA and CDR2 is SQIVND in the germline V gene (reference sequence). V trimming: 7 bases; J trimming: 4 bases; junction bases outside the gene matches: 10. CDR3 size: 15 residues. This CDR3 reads CASNDPGQGPTEAFF. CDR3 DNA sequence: TGTGCCAGTAATGACCCGGGACAGGGCCCCACTGAAGCTTTCTTT. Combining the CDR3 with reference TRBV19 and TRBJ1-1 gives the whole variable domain DGGITQSPKYLFRKEGQNVTLSCEQNLNHDAMYWYRQDPGQGLRLIYYSQIVNDFQKGDIAEGYSVSREKKESFPLTVTSAQKNPTAFYLCASNDPGQGPTEAFFGQGTRLTVV.

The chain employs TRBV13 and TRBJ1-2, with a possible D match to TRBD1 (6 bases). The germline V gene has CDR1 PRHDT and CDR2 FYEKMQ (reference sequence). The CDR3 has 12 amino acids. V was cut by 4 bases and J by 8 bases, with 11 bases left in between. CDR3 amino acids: CASSSEGEGYTF. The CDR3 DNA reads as TGTGCCAGCAGCTCCGAGGGGGAGGGCTACACCTTC.

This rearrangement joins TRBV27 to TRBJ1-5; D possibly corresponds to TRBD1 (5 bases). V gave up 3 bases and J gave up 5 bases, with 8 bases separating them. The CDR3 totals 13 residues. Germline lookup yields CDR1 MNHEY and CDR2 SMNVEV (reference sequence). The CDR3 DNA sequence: TGTGCCAGCAGTTTGGGGCGTGATCAGCCCCAGCATTTT. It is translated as CASSLGRDQPQHF.

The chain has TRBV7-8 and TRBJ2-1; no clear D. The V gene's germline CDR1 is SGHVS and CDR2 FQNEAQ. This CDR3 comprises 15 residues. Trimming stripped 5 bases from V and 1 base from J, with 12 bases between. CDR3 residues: CASSRLSVSYNEQFF. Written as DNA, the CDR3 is TGTGCCAGCAGCCGACTCAGTGTATCCTACAATGAGCAGTTCTTC.

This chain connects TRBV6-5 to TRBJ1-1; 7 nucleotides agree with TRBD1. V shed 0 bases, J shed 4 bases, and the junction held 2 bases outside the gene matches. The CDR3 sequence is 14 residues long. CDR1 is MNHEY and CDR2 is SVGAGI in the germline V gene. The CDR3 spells CASSYSRGFTEAFF. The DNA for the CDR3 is TGTGCCAGCAGTTACTCCAGGGGGTTCACTGAAGCTTTCTTT.

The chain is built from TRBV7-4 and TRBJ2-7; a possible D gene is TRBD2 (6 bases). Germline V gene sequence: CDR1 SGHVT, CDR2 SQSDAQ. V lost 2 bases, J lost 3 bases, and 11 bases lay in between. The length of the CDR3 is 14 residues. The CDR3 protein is CASSLFTGDYEQYF. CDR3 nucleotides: TGTGCCAGCAGCTTATTTACGGGAGACTACGAGCAGTACTTC. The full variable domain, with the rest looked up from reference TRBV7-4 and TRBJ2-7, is GAGVSQSPRYKVAKRGRDVALRCDSISGHVTLYWYRQTLGQGSEVLTYSQSDAQRDKSGRPSGRFSAERPERSVSTLKIQRTEQGDSAVYLCASSLFTGDYEQYFGPGTRLTVT.

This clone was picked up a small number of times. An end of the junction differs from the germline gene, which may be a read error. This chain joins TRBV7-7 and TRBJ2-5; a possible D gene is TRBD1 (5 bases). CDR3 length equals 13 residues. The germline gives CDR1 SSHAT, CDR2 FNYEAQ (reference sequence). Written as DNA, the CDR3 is TGTGCTAGCAGCCAAGGGGCACAAGAGACCCAGTACTTC. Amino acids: CASSQGAQETQYF. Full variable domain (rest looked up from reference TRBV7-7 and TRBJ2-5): GAGVSQSPRYKVTKRGQDVTLRCDPISSHATLYWYQQALGQGPEFLTYFNYEAQPDKSGLPSDRFSAERPEGSISTLTIQRTEQRDSAMYRCASSQGAQETQYFGPGTRLLVL.

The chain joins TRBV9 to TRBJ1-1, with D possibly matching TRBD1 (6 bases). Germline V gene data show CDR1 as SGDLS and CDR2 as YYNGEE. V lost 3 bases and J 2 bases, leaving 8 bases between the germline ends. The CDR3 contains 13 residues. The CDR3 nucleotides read TGTGCCAGCAGCGGGGGACAAAACACTGAAGCTTTCTTT. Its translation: CASSGGQNTEAFF.

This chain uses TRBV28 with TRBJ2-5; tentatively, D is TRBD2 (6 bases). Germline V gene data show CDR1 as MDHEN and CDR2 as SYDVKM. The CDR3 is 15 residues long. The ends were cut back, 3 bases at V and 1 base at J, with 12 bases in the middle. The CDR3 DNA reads TGTGCCAGCAGTTTGGGTAGCGGAGCCCAAGAGACCCAGTACTTC. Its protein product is CASSLGSGAQETQYF.

This CDR3 is CASSYSQGSRETQYF. CDR3 in DNA: TGTGCCAGCAGTTACTCGCAGGGGAGTCGAGAGACCCAGTACTTC. The chain employs TRBV6-5 and TRBJ2-5, with D possibly matching TRBD1 (6 bases). This CDR3 comprises 15 residues. Germline V CDR1 and CDR2: MNHEY, SVGAGI. V was clipped by 0 bases and J by 4 bases, with 12 bases between them.

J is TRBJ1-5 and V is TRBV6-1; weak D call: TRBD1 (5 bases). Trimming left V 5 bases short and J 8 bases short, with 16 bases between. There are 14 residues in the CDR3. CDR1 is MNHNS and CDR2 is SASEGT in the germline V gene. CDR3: CASSTTGGSEPQHF. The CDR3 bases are TGTGCCAGCAGTACCACTGGGGGGTCGGAGCCCCAGCATTTT.

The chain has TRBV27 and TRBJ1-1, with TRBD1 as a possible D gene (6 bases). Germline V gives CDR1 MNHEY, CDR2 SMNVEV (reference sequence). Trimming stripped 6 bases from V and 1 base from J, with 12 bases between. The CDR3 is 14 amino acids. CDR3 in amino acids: CASRLLQGNTEAFF. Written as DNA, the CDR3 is TGTGCCAGCAGACTATTACAGGGGAACACTGAAGCTTTCTTT.

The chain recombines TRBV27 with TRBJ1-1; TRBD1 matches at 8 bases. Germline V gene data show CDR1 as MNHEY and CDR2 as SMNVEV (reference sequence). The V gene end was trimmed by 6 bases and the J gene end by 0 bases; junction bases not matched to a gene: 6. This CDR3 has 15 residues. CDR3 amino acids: CASRKGQGLNTEAFF. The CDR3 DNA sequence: TGTGCCAGCAGGAAAGGACAGGGATTGAACACTGAAGCTTTCTTT.

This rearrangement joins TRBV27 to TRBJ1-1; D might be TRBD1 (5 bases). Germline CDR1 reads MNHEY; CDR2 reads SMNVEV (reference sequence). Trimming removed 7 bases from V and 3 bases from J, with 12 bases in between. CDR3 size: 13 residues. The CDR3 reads CASKGFSDTEAFF. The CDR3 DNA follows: TGTGCCAGCAAGGGGTTCTCGGACACTGAAGCTTTCTTT.

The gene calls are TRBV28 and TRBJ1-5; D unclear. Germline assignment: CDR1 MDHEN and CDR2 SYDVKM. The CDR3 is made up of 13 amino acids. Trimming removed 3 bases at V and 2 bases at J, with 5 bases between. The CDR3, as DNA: TGTGCCAGCAGTTTGTATGGCAATCAGCCCCAGCATTTT. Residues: CASSLYGNQPQHF.

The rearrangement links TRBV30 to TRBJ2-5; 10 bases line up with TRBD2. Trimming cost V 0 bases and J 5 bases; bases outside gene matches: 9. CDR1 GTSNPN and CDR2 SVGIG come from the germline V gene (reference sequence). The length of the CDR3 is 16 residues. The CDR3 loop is CAWSVSSGRGSETQYF. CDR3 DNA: TGTGCCTGGAGTGTATCTAGCGGGAGAGGCTCGGAGACCCAGTACTTC. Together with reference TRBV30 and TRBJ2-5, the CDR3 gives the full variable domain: SQTIHQWPATLVQPVGSPLSLECTVEGTSNPNLYWYRQAAGRGLQLLFYSVGIGQISSEVPQNLSASRPQDRQFILSSKKLLLSDSGFYLCAWSVSSGRGSETQYFGPGTRLLVL.

CDR3 sequence: CASSGWGRGYEQYF. The DNA for the CDR3 is TGTGCCAGCAGTGGTTGGGGGCGCGGGTACGAGCAGTACTTC. The chain employs TRBV27 and TRBJ2-7, with a weak D call TRBD1 (6 bases). Per germline, CDR1 MNHEY and CDR2 SMNVEV (reference sequence). Between the trimmed V and J ends, which lost 5 bases and 4 bases, there was a span of 15 bases. CDR3 size: 14 residues.

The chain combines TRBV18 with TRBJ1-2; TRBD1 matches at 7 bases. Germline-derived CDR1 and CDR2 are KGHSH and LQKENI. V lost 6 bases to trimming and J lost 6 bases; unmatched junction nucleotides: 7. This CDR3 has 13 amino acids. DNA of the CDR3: TGTGCCAGCTCGCAAAGCACAGGGGATGGCTACACCTTC. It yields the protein CASSQSTGDGYTF.

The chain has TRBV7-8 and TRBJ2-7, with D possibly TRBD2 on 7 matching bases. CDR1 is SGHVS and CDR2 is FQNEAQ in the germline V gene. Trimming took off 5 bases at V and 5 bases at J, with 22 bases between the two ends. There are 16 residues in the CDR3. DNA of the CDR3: TGTGCCAGCAGCCCCCGACGGGGGGCGGGCGGGCACGAGCAGTACTTC. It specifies CASSPRRGAGGHEQYF.

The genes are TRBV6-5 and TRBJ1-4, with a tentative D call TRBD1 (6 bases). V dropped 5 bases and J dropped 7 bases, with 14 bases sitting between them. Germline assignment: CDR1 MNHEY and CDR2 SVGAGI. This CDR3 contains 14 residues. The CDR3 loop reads CASSLTGLVEKLFF. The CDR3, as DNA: TGTGCCAGCAGTCTTACAGGGCTAGTTGAAAAACTGTTTTTT.

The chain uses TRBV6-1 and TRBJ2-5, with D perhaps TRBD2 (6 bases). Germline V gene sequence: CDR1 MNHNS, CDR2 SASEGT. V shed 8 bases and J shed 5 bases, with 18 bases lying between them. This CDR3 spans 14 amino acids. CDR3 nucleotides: TGTGCCAGCCGAATACGGGGGTTCGGGGAGACCCAGTACTTC. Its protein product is CASRIRGFGETQYF.

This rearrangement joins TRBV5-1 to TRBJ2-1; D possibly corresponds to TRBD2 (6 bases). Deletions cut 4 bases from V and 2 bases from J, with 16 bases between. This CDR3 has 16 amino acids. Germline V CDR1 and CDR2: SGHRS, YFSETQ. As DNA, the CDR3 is TGCGCCAGCAGCGGGGCCTTTCAGCGGGCCTACAATGAGCAGTTCTTC. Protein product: CASSGAFQRAYNEQFF.

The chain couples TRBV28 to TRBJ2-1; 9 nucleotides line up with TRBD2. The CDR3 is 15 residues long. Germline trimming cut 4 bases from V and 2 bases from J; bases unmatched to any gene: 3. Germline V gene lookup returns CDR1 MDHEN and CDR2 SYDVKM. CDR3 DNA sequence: TGTGCCAGCAGTTCTAGCGGGGAAACCTACAATGAGCAGTTCTTC. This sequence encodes CASSSSGETYNEQFF.

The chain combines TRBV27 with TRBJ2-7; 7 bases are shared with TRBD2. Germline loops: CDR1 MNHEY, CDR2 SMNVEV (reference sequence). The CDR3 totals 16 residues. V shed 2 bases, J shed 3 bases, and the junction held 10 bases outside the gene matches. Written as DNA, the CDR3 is TGTGCCAGCAGTTTAGGATGGGGGGGTCTAATCTACGAGCAGTACTTC. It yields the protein CASSLGWGGLIYEQYF.